The sequence of this TCR beta chain was determined in a study of cytomegalovirus exposure and HLA in healthy donors. Study results and limitations: A later analysis showed TCR association rates differing by HLA locus, peaking at DRB1 and lowest at HLA-C.

About this clone: Its antigen is unidentified.

The length of the CDR3 is 17 residues. The V and J ends lost 1 base and 6 bases, in that order; junction bases with no gene match: 11. The PCR had 60 Vbeta and 13 Jbeta primers. TCRdb's table, derived via immunoSEQ multiplex PCR, lists solely in-frame clones and lacks some. The table lists roughly 20,000 clones, roughly four fifths of them singletons. Sample: PBMCs. V gene TRBV5-7 combines with J gene TRBJ2-3; TRBD1 aligns across 10 bases. TRBV5-7 is treated as an ORF (open reading frame) with a function not yet certain. The TCR was taken from a human donor in good health. This CDR3 reads CASSLTPDRGRADTQYF. CDR3 DNA: TGTGCCAGCAGCTTGACTCCCGACAGGGGGCGCGCGGATACGCAGTATTTT.